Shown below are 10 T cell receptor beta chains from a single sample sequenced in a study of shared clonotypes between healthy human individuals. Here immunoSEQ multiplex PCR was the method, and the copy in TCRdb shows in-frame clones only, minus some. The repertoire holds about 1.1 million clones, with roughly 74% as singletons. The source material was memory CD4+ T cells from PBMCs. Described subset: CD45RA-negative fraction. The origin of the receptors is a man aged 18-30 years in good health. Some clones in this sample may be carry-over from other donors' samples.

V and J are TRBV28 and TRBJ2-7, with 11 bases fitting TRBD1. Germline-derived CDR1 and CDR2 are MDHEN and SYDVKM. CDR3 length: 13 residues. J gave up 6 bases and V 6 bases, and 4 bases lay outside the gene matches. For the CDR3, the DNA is TGTGCCAGCAGGGCGGGACAGGGGGGCGAGCAGTACTTC. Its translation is CASRAGQGGEQYF.

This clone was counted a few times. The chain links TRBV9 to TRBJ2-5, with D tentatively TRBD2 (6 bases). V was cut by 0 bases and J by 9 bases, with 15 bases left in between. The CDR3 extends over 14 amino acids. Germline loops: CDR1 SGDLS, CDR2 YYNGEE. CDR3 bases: TGTGCCAGCAGCGTAGCTCGAGACCCGGGGGCCCAGTACTTC. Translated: CASSVARDPGAQYF.

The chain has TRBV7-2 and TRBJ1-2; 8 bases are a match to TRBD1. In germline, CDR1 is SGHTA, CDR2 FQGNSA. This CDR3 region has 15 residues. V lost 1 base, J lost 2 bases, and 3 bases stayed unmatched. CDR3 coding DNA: TGTGCCAGCAGCTTAGGGTCAGGGGGCAACTATGGCTACACCTTC. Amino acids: CASSLGSGGNYGYTF.

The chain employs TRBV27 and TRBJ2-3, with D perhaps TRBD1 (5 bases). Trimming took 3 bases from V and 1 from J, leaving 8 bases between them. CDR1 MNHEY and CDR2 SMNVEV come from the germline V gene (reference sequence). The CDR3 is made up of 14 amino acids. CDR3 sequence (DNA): TGTGCCAGCAGTTTGGGCAGGGGCACAGATACGCAGTATTTT. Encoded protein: CASSLGRGTDTQYF.

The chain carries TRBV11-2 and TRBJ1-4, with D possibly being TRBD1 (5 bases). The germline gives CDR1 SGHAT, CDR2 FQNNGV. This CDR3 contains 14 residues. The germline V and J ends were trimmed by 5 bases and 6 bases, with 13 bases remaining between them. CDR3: CASSQGGSHEKLFF. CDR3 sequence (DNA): TGTGCCAGCAGCCAGGGAGGGAGCCATGAAAAACTGTTTTTT. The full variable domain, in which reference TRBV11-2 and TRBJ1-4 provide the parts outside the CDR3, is EAGVAQSPRYKIIEKRQSVAFWCNPISGHATLYWYQQILGQGPKLLIQFQNNGVVDDSQLPKDRFSAERLKGVDSTLKIQPAKLEDSAVYLCASSQGGSHEKLFFGSGTQLSVL.

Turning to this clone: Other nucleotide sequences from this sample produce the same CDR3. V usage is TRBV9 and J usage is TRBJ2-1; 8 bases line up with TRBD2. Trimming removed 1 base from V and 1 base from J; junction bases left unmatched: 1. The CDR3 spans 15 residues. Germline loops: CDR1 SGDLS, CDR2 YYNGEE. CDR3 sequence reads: CASSVLAGSYNEQFF. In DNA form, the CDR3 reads TGTGCCAGCAGCGTACTAGCGGGTTCCTACAATGAGCAGTTCTTC.

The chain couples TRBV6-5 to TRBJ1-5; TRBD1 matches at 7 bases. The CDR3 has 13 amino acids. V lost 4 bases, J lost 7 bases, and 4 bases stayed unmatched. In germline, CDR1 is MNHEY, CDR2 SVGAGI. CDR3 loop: CASSSAGGQPQHF. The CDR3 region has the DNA TGTGCCAGCAGTTCAGCAGGGGGGCAGCCCCAGCATTTT.

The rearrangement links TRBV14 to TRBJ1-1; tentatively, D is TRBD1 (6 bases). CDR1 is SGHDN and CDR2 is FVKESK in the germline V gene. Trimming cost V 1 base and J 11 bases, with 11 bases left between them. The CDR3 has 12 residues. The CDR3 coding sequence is TGTGCCAGCAGCCAAGGGGGGCCGGGGGCTTTCTTT. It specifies CASSQGGPGAFF.

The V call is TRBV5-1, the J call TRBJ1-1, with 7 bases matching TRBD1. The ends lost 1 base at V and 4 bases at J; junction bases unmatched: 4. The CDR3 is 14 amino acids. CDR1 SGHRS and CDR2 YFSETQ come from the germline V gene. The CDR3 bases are TGCGCCAGCAGCTTGACCAGGGGGAGCACTGAAGCTTTCTTT. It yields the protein CASSLTRGSTEAFF. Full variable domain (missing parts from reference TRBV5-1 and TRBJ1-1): KAGVTQTPRYLIKTRGQQVTLSCSPISGHRSVSWYQQTPGQGLQFLFEYFSETQRNKGNFPGRFSGRQFSNSRSEMNVSTLELGDSALYLCASSLTRGSTEAFFGQGTRLTVV.

The CDR3 DNA sequence: TGTGCCAGCAGTTACTCGGACCCTTCTCTGGATACGCAGTATTTT. It translates to CASSYSDPSLDTQYF. V gene TRBV6-5 combines with J gene TRBJ2-3, with D unclear. Germline V lookup: CDR1 MNHEY, CDR2 SVGAGI. CDR3 length: 15 amino acids. V lost 0 bases and J 6 bases, leaving 13 bases between the germline ends.